This T cell receptor (beta chain) was sequenced during a study of CXCR3-negative and CXCR3-positive naive CD8 T cells. General study points: CXCR3-expressing naive cells carried TRB CDR3s more hydrophobic than those of CXCR3-negative naive cells.

Regarding this clonotype: The antigen is unknown.

TRB cDNA was prepared as libraries by UMI-labeled 5' RACE. TCRdb re-called the 5' RACE reads; one entry per CDR3 protein, DNA not given. In all, the sample yields tens of thousands of distinct CDR3 sequences. In triplicate, each CD8+ T cell subset was sorted at fewer than 350,000 cells per replicate. Per germline, CDR1 LGHNA and CDR2 YSLEER. The CDR3 loop spans 13 amino acids. The genes are TRBV4-3 and TRBJ1-5. Source material: naive CXCR3+ CD8+ T cells from blood. The subset was: CD45RO-CCR7+CD27+CD95- naive CD8+ T cells expressing CXCR3 (TNR3+). The receptor comes from a human donor in good health. Some clones in this sample may be carry-over from other donors' samples. CDR3 region: CASSQDNGQPQHF.